This is a list of T cell receptor beta chains from one sample in a study of early stage breast cancer tumors. Some clones are missing from TCRdb's copy, which holds only in-frame ones; the method was immunoSEQ multiplex PCR. Of 45,000 to 65,000 clones listed, about three quarters were seen once; the top ten hold 3% to 4%. Sequencing used blood. These receptor sequences come from a person aged 35-55 years with breast cancer. The CDR3 runs from the conserved cysteine through the conserved F or W.

>TRBV15
CATSREVGRHIYGYTF
>TRBV15
CATSREGWTSDGYTF
>TRBV7-2
CASSSGLAGDRYEQYF
>TRBV6-6
CASSYSMGRRNYGYTF
>TRBV10-3
CAISETGNTEAFF
>TRBV4-1
CASSQDPLFATIYF
>TRBV10-3
CAIRGSGDGGPSSYEQYF
>TRBV7-2
CASTEGARGNTEAFF
>TRBV7-2
CASSTDTDNEQFF
>TRBV19
CASSFGQGTADEAFF
>TRBV11-3
CASSLGPTYEQYF
>TRBV30
CAYRTLAGAYEQYF
>TRBV12-5
CASGADTGELFF
>TRBV11-2
CASSLGSGVYEQYF
>TRBV11-2
CASSRGGASYEQYF
>TRBV2
CASSEVRGLSYNEQFF
>TRBV14
CASSQGTDRVAGYTF
>TRBV5-1
CASTQGSRVNTEAFF
>TRBV5-4
CASSFGGRSNEQYF
>TRBV5-1
CASSLTGDYGYTF
>TRBV5-8
CASSGSLTHGYTF
>TRBV5-6
CASRSGLAGGGTQYF
>TRBV7-9
CASSRSSYNEQFF
>TRBV30
CAWMTGLGNTIYF
>TRBV6-1
CASGLTRAYEQYF
>TRBV4-1
CASSQDLRGSNQPQHF
>TRBV7-2
CASSRPLAGNTIYF
>TRBV27
CASSRWDSLNEQFF
>TRBV19
CASSGVTSGRYEQYF
>TRBV9
CASSVGLDTGELFF
>TRBV20-1
CSARENYEQYF
>TRBV6-5
CASTQSSGEQYF
>TRBV9
CASSPRGNNEQFF
>TRBV19
CATSEGAYTGELFF
>TRBV7-8
CASSDFFGSSLESTIYF
>TRBV18
CASSPSIDDRYF
>TRBV13
CASSSTQITDGYTF
>TRBV19
CASSIEQGAEGYTF
>TRBV10-3
CAIKGQGGDQETQYF
>TRBV18
CASSPVELLASYNEQFF
>TRBV11-1
CASSLPGTGELFF